A single sample gave rise to the 9 T cell receptor beta chains below, sequenced in a study of OX40 agonist ivuxolimab in advanced cancers. Data came from immunoSEQ multiplex PCR; TCRdb stores just in-frame clones and leaves some out. The sample has about 64,000 clones, about 87% seen once. The input for sequencing was CD4+ or CD8+ T cells sorted from blood, taken in a trial of the OX40 agonist ivuxolimab. The receptors come from an adult with an advanced solid tumor such as melanoma, head and neck, liver or kidney cancer.

In its sample, this clone was seen once. One end of the junction fails to match germline, which may point to a read error. V and J are TRBV10-3 and TRBJ2-5, with unresolved D. Per germline, CDR1 ENHRY and CDR2 SYGVKD. The CDR3 contains 12 residues. CDR3 region: CAISEYQETQYF. The DNA of the CDR3 is TGTGCCATCAGCGAGTATCAAGAGACCCAGTACTTC.

The J gene is TRBJ2-4, the V gene TRBV5-1; 8 nucleotides line up with TRBD2. With 0 bases clipped from V and 10 bases from J, the junction kept 9 bases outside the gene matches. Germline lookup yields CDR1 SGHRS and CDR2 YFSETQ. This CDR3 is 15 amino acids long. Here the CDR3 DNA reads TGCGCCAGCAGCTTGGGAACTAGCGGAAGGTCGATTCAGTACTTC. It encodes CASSLGTSGRSIQYF.

The rearrangement uses TRBV7-8 and TRBJ2-5; the match to TRBD1 covers 9 bases. The CDR3 consists of 12 residues. Germline CDR1 and CDR2: SGHVS and FQNEAQ. After removal of 10 bases from V and 4 bases from J, the junction contained 4 bases not matched to a gene. The CDR3 nucleotides read TGTGCCACGGGACAGGGCGGAGAGACCCAGTACTTC. Protein sequence: CATGQGGETQYF.

V and J are TRBV30 and TRBJ2-1; D perhaps matches TRBD1 (5 bases). Germline CDR1 GTSNPN, CDR2 SVGIG (reference sequence). This CDR3 spans 14 amino acids. Trimming left V 2 bases short and J 9 bases short, with 17 bases between. CDR3 sequence (DNA): TGTGCCTGGAGTAAAGGGGCAAATGAAGTTGAGCAGTTCTTC. This encodes CAWSKGANEVEQFF.

J is TRBJ2-2 and V is TRBV10-3; the D call may be TRBD1 or TRBD2 (6 bases each). Trimming took 7 bases from V and 4 from J, leaving 16 bases between them. The CDR3 runs 15 residues. In germline, CDR1 is ENHRY, CDR2 SYGVKD. The CDR3 DNA reads TGTGCCATCACTGGGGGACGGGGGCGCACCGGGGAGCTGTTTTTT. Residues: CAITGGRGRTGELFF.

The chain is built from TRBV6-6 and TRBJ2-7; D ambiguous. The germline gives CDR1 MNHNY, CDR2 SVGAGI (reference sequence). CDR3 length equals 13 residues. V was pared by 6 bases and J by 2 bases, with 11 bases between. CDR3 sequence reads: CASRGHSTYEQYF. For the CDR3, the DNA is TGTGCCAGCAGAGGTCACAGCACCTACGAGCAGTACTTC.

This CDR3 reads CASGGGLGRPTGELFF. In DNA form, the CDR3 reads TGTGCCAGTGGGGGGGGACTGGGGAGGCCCACCGGGGAGCTGTTTTTT. This chain links TRBV19 with TRBJ2-2, with TRBD2 identical over 7 bases. Unmatched junction bases numbered 13, after V lost 8 bases and J lost 4 bases. CDR1 is LNHDA, CDR2 SQIVND, per germline (reference sequence). The length of the CDR3 is 16 residues.

The genes are TRBV5-1 and TRBJ2-7; D unclear. Germline V gene sequence: CDR1 SGHRS, CDR2 YFSETQ. This CDR3 is 13 amino acids long. V was clipped by 5 bases and J by 5 bases, with 14 bases between them. CDR3: CASSLYDLNEQYF. CDR3 sequence (DNA): TGCGCCAGCAGTTTATATGACCTAAACGAGCAGTACTTC.

The chain carries TRBV6-6 and TRBJ1-5; no clear D. Trimming cost V 5 bases and J 7 bases, with 9 bases left between them. There are 12 residues in the CDR3. The germline V gene has CDR1 MNHNY and CDR2 SVGAGI (reference sequence). Written as DNA, the CDR3 is TGTGCCAGCAGTCAAGACGGCCAGCCCCAGCATTTT. Protein product: CASSQDGQPQHF.